A selection of T cell receptor beta chains follows, all from one sample in a study of blood T cells in healthy people across ages. TCRdb itself ran the 5' RACE reads through MiXCR, one entry per CDR3 protein. The table shows some 1.8 million distinct CDR3 sequences, with around 40% occurring only once. Sequencing was carried out using blood. The receptors derive from a human donor in good health. The CDR3 runs from the conserved cysteine through the conserved F or W. The D gene is left open where the match is weak. Rows may omit the clone size; those that give it use once, few, many or a size class.

CDR3 DNA,CDR3 protein,J gene,clone size,V gene,D gene
TGTGCCAGCAGCCACGGACCAACGGATCCGACCTACGAGCAGTACTTC,CASSHGPTDPTYEQYF,TRBJ2-7,.,TRBV3-1,.
TGCGCCAGCAGCTGGGATTTTTCCTACGAGCAGTACTTC,CASSWDFSYEQYF,TRBJ2-7,many,TRBV5-1,.
TGTGCCAGCAGCACCTGGGACGGGACTGAAGCTTTCTTT,CASSTWDGTEAFF,TRBJ1-1,few,TRBV27,.
TGTGCCAGCAGCTTAGCCAGTACCTACGAGCAGTACTTC,CASSLASTYEQYF,TRBJ2-7,many,TRBV7-8,.
TGCAGTGCTAGAGATCTACAGGACCTATACGAGCAGTACTTC,CSARDLQDLYEQYF,TRBJ2-7,.,TRBV20-1,.
TGTGCCAGCAGCCAAGTCCCCGCCAGGGCCCAAGAGACCCAGTACTTC,CASSQVPARAQETQYF,TRBJ2-5,.,TRBV4-2,.
TGTGCCAGCAGGGGCATCACTGAAGCTTTCTTT,CASRGITEAFF,TRBJ1-1,few,TRBV28,.
TGTGCCAGCAGCCCCCGGACTAGCGATACGCAGTATTTT,CASSPRTSDTQYF,TRBJ2-3,.,TRBV7-6,TRBD2
TGCAGCGCAAGACAGAGTAGGGGAGAGCAGTACTTC,CSARQSRGEQYF,TRBJ2-5,many,TRBV29-1,.
TGCAGCGTTGACCTGACGGGGCGAGCTGGGGCCAACGTCCTGACTTTC,CSVDLTGRAGANVLTF,TRBJ2-6,.,TRBV29-1,.
TGCGCCAGCAGCTTGGAAAGGACCACCTACGAGCAGTACTTC,CASSLERTTYEQYF,TRBJ2-7,.,TRBV5-1,.
TGTGCCAGCACCAACCCACCCGGGACTTACACCTACGAGCAGTACTTC,CASTNPPGTYTYEQYF,TRBJ2-7,few,TRBV6-2/TRBV6-3,.
TGTGCCAGCATACAGCGGTTGGGGATAAGCTATGGCTACACCTTC,CASIQRLGISYGYTF,TRBJ1-2,.,TRBV5-5,.
TGTGCCAGCAGCCAGGTAGACGGGATCACTGAAGCTTTCTTT,CASSQVDGITEAFF,TRBJ1-1,few,TRBV3-1,.
TGTGCCAGCAGGGGGATTTATGACAATCAGCCCCAGCATTTT,CASRGIYDNQPQHF,TRBJ1-5,few,TRBV12-3/TRBV12-4,.
TGTGCCAGCAGTTACGATAGCCGCATGAACACTGAAGCTTTCTTT,CASSYDSRMNTEAFF,TRBJ1-1,once,TRBV6-2/TRBV6-3,.
TGTGCCAGCAGGGACAGGGGTCGGATGAACACTGAAGCTTTCTTT,CASRDRGRMNTEAFF,TRBJ1-1,once,TRBV28,TRBD1
TGTGCCAGCACCATTAGCGGGGTCGAAACAGATACGCAGTATTTT,CASTISGVETDTQYF,TRBJ2-3,.,TRBV12-3/TRBV12-4,TRBD2
TGTGCCAGCAGCTTGCTCGGGGCGGGGGGCAATCAGCCCCAGCATTTT,CASSLLGAGGNQPQHF,TRBJ1-5,.,TRBV7-2,.
TGCAGCGTGGAGACAGGGGTACACGAGCAGTACTTC,CSVETGVHEQYF,TRBJ2-7,many,TRBV29-1,TRBD1
TGTGCCAGCAGCCAAGTCGGAGGGGCCAACGTCCTGACTTTC,CASSQVGGANVLTF,TRBJ2-6,many,TRBV14,.
TGTGCCAGCAGCTTAACAGGAACAGTACGGGGCGAGCAGTACTTC,CASSLTGTVRGEQYF,TRBJ2-7,.,TRBV7-3,.
TGCGCCAGCAGCCAAGGGTGGACTAGCGGTAATTGGTACCAAGAGACCCAGTACTTC,CASSQGWTSGNWYQETQYF,TRBJ2-5,.,TRBV4-3,TRBD2
TGTGCCAGCAGTTACTCGGCGGGTTCGGGGGGAGGGCAGCCCCAGCATTTT,CASSYSAGSGGGQPQHF,TRBJ1-5,few,TRBV6-6,.
TGTGCCACCAGCCTACATGACAGGGGCCCTTTCAATGAGCAGTTCTTC,CATSLHDRGPFNEQFF,TRBJ2-1,.,TRBV15,TRBD1
TGTGCCTGCAGCTTGGGACTTTTCAATGAGCAGTTCTTC,CACSLGLFNEQFF,TRBJ2-1,.,TRBV7-3,.
TGTGCCAGCAGCTTCAGTACAGGGCGCACAGATACGCAGTATTTT,CASSFSTGRTDTQYF,TRBJ2-3,.,TRBV7-3,.
TGCGCCAGCAGCCAATTTAGCGGGGGGGACAATGAGCAGTTCTTC,CASSQFSGGDNEQFF,TRBJ2-1,.,TRBV4-1,TRBD2
TGTGCCAGCAGTTTACCTGGGGGCGAGCAGTACTTC,CASSLPGGEQYF,TRBJ2-7,many,TRBV27,.
TGTGCCAGCAGCTTAGATGGGTTGGCTCTGGGGAATGAGCAGTTCTTC,CASSLDGLALGNEQFF,TRBJ2-1,.,TRBV11-2,.
TGCAGTGCTAGAGATAACGATAAGGGCGTCGGGCAGTTCTTC,CSARDNDKGVGQFF,TRBJ2-1,few,TRBV20-1,.
TGCAGTGCTAGCGCGGGGGGGGGACAAGAGACCCAGTACTTC,CSASAGGGQETQYF,TRBJ2-5,few,TRBV20-1,TRBD2
TGCGCCAGCAGTTCCAACCAGATCTACGAGCAGTACTTC,CASSSNQIYEQYF,TRBJ2-7,.,TRBV5-1,.
TGCAGTGCCCGAAAGACAGGGGTGGGGGACCAGCCCCAGCATTTT,CSARKTGVGDQPQHF,TRBJ1-5,.,TRBV20-1,TRBD1
TGTGCCAGCAGATTGGGACAGGGGAATTCCTACGAGCAGTACTTC,CASRLGQGNSYEQYF,TRBJ2-7,.,TRBV6-6,TRBD1
TGTGCCAGCAGCTACCCGGACAGGGGCGGGAACGAGCAGTACTTC,CASSYPDRGGNEQYF,TRBJ2-7,.,TRBV5-8,TRBD1
TGTGCCAGCAGCCGAGCGGGGGGCGAAGATACGCAGTATTTT,CASSRAGGEDTQYF,TRBJ2-3,.,TRBV7-3,TRBD2
TGCAGCGTTGCCTACCTTGGGCCCTTGGACAGGGGGAGTTGGACCCAGCATTTT,CSVAYLGPLDRGSWTQHF,TRBJ1-5,.,TRBV29-1,TRBD1